Listed below are T cell receptor beta chains from one sample, sequenced in a study of shared clonotypes between healthy human individuals. Generated by immunoSEQ multiplex PCR, the TCRdb table keeps only in-frame clones and is missing some. Here the sample spans under 600,000 clones, 98% being singletons. Specimen: naive CD8+ T cells sorted from blood. The receptors stem from a young man in good health. Each CDR3 is given with its conserved first and last residue. A D gene is named only where the DNA matches it firmly. The size entry is marked missing in some rows and otherwise reads once, few, many or a size class.

.	.	TRBV6-1	TRBJ2-7	TGTGCCAGCAGTGATACGGGTATGAACGAGCAGTACTTC	CASSDTGMNEQYF
TRBD2	.	TRBV11-2	TRBJ2-3	TGTGCCAGCAGCTTATGGCTAGCGGGAGCCACAGATACGCAGTATTTT	CASSLWLAGATDTQYF
TRBD2	.	TRBV27	TRBJ2-7	TGTGCCAGCAGGGTTACGCTAGCGGAGCCATACGAGCAGTACTTC	CASRVTLAEPYEQYF
TRBD2	once	TRBV29-1	TRBJ2-7	TGCAGCGTTACGGGACGTATTAGCGGGAGGGCCCACGAGCAGTACTTC	CSVTGRISGRAHEQYF
.	.	TRBV6-1	TRBJ2-4	TGTGCCAGCGGGCGGGCCGACAAAAACATTCAGTACTTC	CASGRADKNIQYF
.	.	TRBV5-1	TRBJ1-1	TGCGCCAGCAGCTTGGCCGGGGGAGTTGCTGAAGCTTTCTTT	CASSLAGGVAEAFF
TRBD2	.	TRBV15	TRBJ2-1	TGTGCCACCAGCAGATCCCCCGTGGCAGATAGCGGGAGGCCCACTTCCCCCTATGAGCAGTTCTTC	CATSRSPVADSGRPTSPYEQFF
TRBD1	.	TRBV30	TRBJ1-5	TGTGCCTGGAGTGTAGGGCAGGGGGATCAGCCCCAGCATTTT	CAWSVGQGDQPQHF
.	.	TRBV28	TRBJ1-5	TGTGCCAGCAGTTTCGTCGCCAGGGATTCTAGCAATCAGCCCCAGCATTTT	CASSFVARDSSNQPQHF
.	.	TRBV7-9	TRBJ1-1	TGTGCCAGCAGCTCCACCACCGGGCCCAACGGCACTGAAGCTTTCTTT	CASSSTTGPNGTEAFF
.	.	TRBV25-1	TRBJ2-1	TGTGCCAGCGGACCCCTATACAATGAGCAGTTCTTC	CASGPLYNEQFF
TRBD2	once	TRBV28	TRBJ2-1	TGTGCCAGCAGTTTAGAGAAGTCTAGCGGTGTCAATGAGCAGTTCTTC	CASSLEKSSGVNEQFF
.	.	TRBV27	TRBJ2-7	TGTGCCAGCAGTTCCGGACGGGTGTCCTACGAGCAGTACTTC	CASSSGRVSYEQYF
.	.	TRBV13	TRBJ2-7	TGTGCCAGCAGTTCGGACTGGAGCTACGAGCAGTACTTC	CASSSDWSYEQYF
.	.	TRBV27	TRBJ1-1	TGTGCCAGCAGTTTATCGTCCGGGTTCGAAGCTTTCTTT	CASSLSSGFEAFF
.	.	TRBV5-3	TRBJ2-1	TGTGCCAGATGTGGGACGGTCTCACGGGGGTCGTATGAGCAGTTCTTC	CARCGTVSRGSYEQFF
.	.	TRBV25-1	TRBJ2-1	TGTGCCAGCAGTGAATTGTTGGGGGCCTACAATGAGCAGTTCTTC	CASSELLGAYNEQFF
TRBD2	.	TRBV18	TRBJ2-1	TGTGCCAGCTCACCACCCGGCGGGGTACTAGCGGGAGCTGGGTCGTTCTTC	CASSPPGGVLAGAGSFF
TRBD2	.	TRBV28	TRBJ2-7	TGTGCCAGCAGTCTCCCCTTTGGTAGCGGGAGAACGGGCAGGTCCTACGAGCAGTACTTC	CASSLPFGSGRTGRSYEQYF
TRBD2	.	TRBV7-2	TRBJ2-7	TGTGCCAGCAGCTCGTCAGCGGGGGGGTACGAGCAGTACTTC	CASSSSAGGYEQYF
.	.	TRBV4-1	TRBJ2-7	TGCGCCAGCAGCCAAGGGCTAGCGATGGAGGACGAGCAGTACTTC	CASSQGLAMEDEQYF
.	.	TRBV29-1	TRBJ1-3	TGCAGCGTTGAAGAAGGCAACTCTGGAAACACCATATATTTT	CSVEEGNSGNTIYF
.	.	TRBV10-1	TRBJ2-7	TGCGCCAGCAGCCCCTCCAGGGTTCTAGACGAGCAGTACTTC	CASSPSRVLDEQYF
.	.	TRBV27	TRBJ2-1	TGTGCCAGCAGTTCACATGAGAATGAGCAGTTCTTC	CASSSHENEQFF
.	.	TRBV27	TRBJ1-5	TGTGCCAGCAGTCCACACAGAGTCGGTTCTTCTGGTCAGCCCCAGCATTTT	CASSPHRVGSSGQPQHF
TRBD1	once	TRBV5-1	TRBJ2-7	TGCGCCAGCAGCGACAGGGGCTACGAGCAGTACTTC	CASSDRGYEQYF
TRBD1	.	TRBV27	TRBJ1-4	TGTGCCAGCAGTTCCCTGACAGGGCGCAATGAAAAACTGTTTTTT	CASSSLTGRNEKLFF
TRBD2	once	TRBV27	TRBJ2-1	TGTGCCAGCAGTTTATCGACTAGCGGGTACAATGAGCAGTTCTTC	CASSLSTSGYNEQFF
.	.	TRBV29-1	TRBJ1-1	TGCAGCGTTGTGCGGGAGGCTGAAGCTTTCTTT	CSVVREAEAFF
.	.	TRBV28	TRBJ1-5	TGTGCCAGCAATGACGGGTATAGCAATCAGCCCCAGCATTTT	CASNDGYSNQPQHF
.	.	TRBV4-3	TRBJ1-5	TGCGCCAGCAGCCAAGATTATAGCAATCAGCCCCAGCATTTT	CASSQDYSNQPQHF
.	.	TRBV13	TRBJ2-7	TGTGCCAGCAGCTTAGGGGGACGTATCTACGAGCAGTACTTC	CASSLGGRIYEQYF
TRBD1	.	TRBV7-8	TRBJ1-1	TGTGCCAGCAGCAGACAGACAGGGGGCATTGCTGAAGCTTTCTTT	CASSRQTGGIAEAFF
.	once	TRBV4-3	TRBJ2-1	TGCGCCAGCAGCCATTATTCCAGGGGTCCCTACAATGAGCAGTTCTTC	CASSHYSRGPYNEQFF
TRBD2	.	TRBV10-1	TRBJ2-7	TGCGCCAGCAGTGAGTCGTGGTTAGCGGGGTCGAAATCCTACGAGCAGTACTTC	CASSESWLAGSKSYEQYF
TRBD2	.	TRBV27	TRBJ2-1	TGTGCCAGCAGTTCCCTCCGGCTAGCGGGAGTCAATGAGCAGTTCTTC	CASSSLRLAGVNEQFF
.	.	TRBV10-3	TRBJ1-1	TGTGCCATCAGCCTTGACGACACTGAAGCTTTCTTT	CAISLDDTEAFF
TRBD2	.	TRBV2	TRBJ2-1	TGTGCCAGCAGTGATAAGGGCGGGACTACAAGTCTCTATGAGCAGTTCTTC	CASSDKGGTTSLYEQFF
.	.	TRBV13	TRBJ2-7	TGTGCCAGCAGCTCGTTACTAGCGAATCAGGGGGAGCAGTACTTC	CASSSLLANQGEQYF
.	.	TRBV9	TRBJ2-7	TGTGCCAGCAGCGTAGGGGTGAGCGGCTACGAGCAGTACTTC	CASSVGVSGYEQYF
.	.	TRBV5-5	TRBJ2-5	TGTGCCAGCACCTTGACAGAAGAGACCCAGTACTTC	CASTLTEETQYF